The 27 T cell receptor beta chains reported below all come from one sample, sequenced in a study of molecular identifiers for immune sequencing clone quantification. TCRdb called the PCR reads again in MiXCR, with one record for every CDR3 protein. The sample has around 320,000 distinct CDR3 sequences; roughly a quarter are singletons. The sample comprised naive CD8+ T cells from blood, with Jurkat cell RNA spiked in. Subset described: FACS-sorted CD8+CD4-CCR7+CD45RA+ naive T cells. These receptors were taken from a human donor in good health. Some libraries in this study had Jurkat cell RNA spiked in.

This clonotype was seen a handful of times. This rearrangement joins TRBV3-1 to TRBJ2-1, with 9 bases lining up with TRBD2. CDR1 is LGHDT and CDR2 is YNNKEL in the germline V gene (reference sequence). V was clipped by 1 base and J by 5 bases; unmatched bases: 3. This CDR3 region has 15 residues. Here the CDR3 DNA reads TGTGCCAGCAGCCAAGTTCTAGCGGGACACAATGAGCAGTTCTTC. As protein: CASSQVLAGHNEQFF.

This clonotype was seen repeatedly, ten times or more. V is TRBV7-2 and J is TRBJ1-6, with 11 nucleotides matching TRBD1. V lost 1 base, J lost 6 bases, and 2 bases stayed unmatched. The germline gives CDR1 SGHTA, CDR2 FQGNSA. The CDR3 length is 16 residues. CDR3 coding DNA: TGTGCCAGCAGCTTAGTGGGGACAGGGGGTAATTCACCCCTCCACTTT. The encoded protein is CASSLVGTGGNSPLHF.

Note on this clonotype: This clone may be a read error of a much larger clone one base away. The chain links TRBV12-3 or TRBV12-4 to TRBJ2-2; possibly TRBD1 or TRBD2 for D (6 bases each). Trimming pared 2 bases from V and 0 bases from J, leaving 16 bases between. This CDR3 is built from 18 residues. Here the CDR3 reads CASSLRVGGTSNTGELFF. The DNA of the CDR3 is TGTGCCAGCAGTTTAAGGGTTGGCGGGACATCGAACACCGGGGAGCTGTTTTTT.

In regard to this clonotype: A much larger clone sits a single nucleotide away, making a read error possible. The gene calls are TRBV4-1 and TRBJ1-1; TRBD1 might be the D (6 bases). The CDR3 length is 14 residues. CDR1 and CDR2 from the germline V gene are MGHRA and YSYEKL. The DNA of the CDR3 is TGCGCCAACAGCTTAACAGGGCAGGACACTGAAGCTTTCTTT. This sequence encodes CANSLTGQDTEAFF.

Remarks on this clonotype: The junction departs from germline at one end; a sequencing error may be responsible. The V and J genes are TRBV7-2 and TRBJ1-5, with a weak D call TRBD1 (6 bases). The germline V gene has CDR1 SGHTA and CDR2 FQGNSA. CDR3 size: 14 residues. The CDR3 sequence is CGSSLRQEYQPQHF. CDR3 coding DNA: TGTGGCAGCAGCCTGAGACAGGAATATCAGCCCCAGCATTTT.

The chain carries TRBV30 and TRBJ1-2; 8 bases map to TRBD1. This CDR3 has 12 amino acids. The V gene's germline CDR1 is GTSNPN and CDR2 SVGIG (reference sequence). Losses at the gene ends were 4 bases for V and 8 bases for J; bases not matched to a gene: 6. The CDR3 DNA reads TGTGCCTGGAACCCAGGGGGCTGGGGCTACACCTTC. Its protein product is CAWNPGGWGYTF.

This clonotype was seen ten or more times. The V call is TRBV6-5, the J call TRBJ2-3; D may be TRBD2 (6 bases). The V gene's germline CDR1 is MNHEY and CDR2 SVGAGI. CDR3 length equals 13 residues. Trimming cost V 5 bases and J 6 bases, with 12 bases left between them. The CDR3 coding sequence is TGTGCCAGCAGTCGAGAACGGGGGGATACGCAGTATTTT. This gives the protein CASSRERGDTQYF.

In this sample, this clonotype turned up a few times. V usage is TRBV12-3 or TRBV12-4 and J usage is TRBJ2-5, with a tentative D call TRBD1 (6 bases). Trimming stripped 6 bases from V and 1 base from J, with 12 bases between. The CDR3 consists of 14 residues. In DNA form, the CDR3 reads TGTGCCAGCAGACCCCCAGGGGTCCAAGAGACCCAGTACTTC. Protein product: CASRPPGVQETQYF.

This chain joins TRBV7-2 and TRBJ2-7, with D unclear. Germline V lookup: CDR1 SGHTA, CDR2 FQGNSA. The V and J ends lost 1 base and 0 bases respectively, with 16 bases between them. The CDR3 length is 17 residues. CDR3 sequence reads: CASSLGLQGWVSYEQYF. The CDR3 DNA reads as TGTGCCAGCAGCTTAGGCCTCCAAGGGTGGGTCTCCTACGAGCAGTACTTC. The full variable domain, in which reference TRBV7-2 and TRBJ2-7 provide the parts outside the CDR3, is GAGVSQSPSNKVTEKGKDVELRCDPISGHTALYWYRQSLGQGLEFLIYFQGNSAPDKSGLPSDRFSAERTGGSVSTLTIQRTQQEDSAVYLCASSLGLQGWVSYEQYFGPGTRLTVT.

The chain is built from TRBV28 and TRBJ1-1; 8 nucleotides line up with TRBD1. Germline values: CDR1 MDHEN, CDR2 SYDVKM. The CDR3 is 14 residues long. V shed 6 bases and J 4 bases; nucleotides not matched to a gene: 7. CDR3 sequence (DNA): TGTGCCAGCAGATGGACAGGGATTTTCACTGAAGCTTTCTTT. Protein product: CASRWTGIFTEAFF. The full variable domain, its missing parts supplied by reference TRBV28 and TRBJ1-1, is DVKVTQSSRYLVKRTGEKVFLECVQDMDHENMFWYRQDPGLGLRLIYFSYDVKMKEKGDIPEGYSVSREKKERFSLILESASTNQTSMYLCASRWTGIFTEAFFGQGTRLTVV.

The V call is TRBV2, the J call TRBJ2-4; D gene unclear. From germline, CDR1 is SNHLY and CDR2 FYNNEI. The ends were cut back, 4 bases at V and 3 bases at J, with 13 bases in the middle. The CDR3 has 15 residues. The CDR3 region has the DNA TGTGCCAGCAGTGCTAGTACAGTGGGCAAAAACATTCAGTACTTC. Protein sequence: CASSASTVGKNIQYF. Full variable domain (missing parts from reference TRBV2 and TRBJ2-4): EPEVTQTPSHQVTQMGQEVILRCVPISNHLYFYWYRQILGQKVEFLVSFYNNEISEKSEIFDDQFSVERPDGSNFTLKIRSTKLEDSAMYFCASSASTVGKNIQYFGAGTRLSVL.

There are a few counts of this clonotype. The chain employs TRBV12-3 or TRBV12-4 and TRBJ1-1, with D unclear. The CDR3 is 14 residues long. Trimming shortened V by 5 bases and J by 9 bases, and 19 bases separated the two germline ends. CDR3 residues: CASSPLGYGYKAFF. The CDR3 nucleotides are TGTGCCAGCAGTCCTTTAGGGTATGGATACAAAGCTTTCTTT.

The chain is built from TRBV4-3 and TRBJ1-1, with 8 bases identical to TRBD1. CDR1 and CDR2 (germline): LGHNA, YSLEER. The CDR3 is 14 residues long. V lost 4 bases to trimming and J lost 10 bases; unmatched junction nucleotides: 11. Here the CDR3 reads CASSLGTGVSGAFF. CDR3 DNA: TGCGCCAGCAGCCTAGGGACAGGCGTATCTGGAGCTTTCTTT.

Ten or more counts support this clonotype. The CDR3 sequence is CASSKGRSEAFF. The DNA for the CDR3 is TGTGCCAGCAGTAAAGGTCGGTCTGAAGCTTTCTTT. This chain uses TRBV27 with TRBJ1-1; D ambiguous. This CDR3 comprises 12 residues. Trimming pared 5 bases from V and 6 bases from J, leaving 10 bases between. Germline V gene data show CDR1 as MNHEY and CDR2 as SMNVEV (reference sequence).

This clonotype came up a few times. The J gene is TRBJ2-7, the V gene TRBV4-3, with D possibly being TRBD1 or TRBD2 (5 bases each). The CDR3 has 16 residues. From germline, CDR1 is LGHNA and CDR2 YSLEER. V lost 3 bases and J lost 4, with 19 bases in between. The CDR3 DNA sequence: TGCGCCAGCAGCCACCGGAGACAGCTCGGCGGGTACGAGCAGTACTTC. Its protein is CASSHRRQLGGYEQYF.

This clonotype has at least ten counts. This chain uses TRBV13 with TRBJ1-1; 7 bases map to TRBD1. This CDR3 region has 15 residues. V shed 4 bases, J shed 4 bases, and the junction held 9 bases outside the gene matches. Germline assignment: CDR1 PRHDT and CDR2 FYEKMQ (reference sequence). This CDR3 is CASSSTGAAGTEAFF. In DNA form, the CDR3 reads TGTGCCAGCAGCTCCACAGGGGCCGCGGGCACTGAAGCTTTCTTT.

This clonotype came up many times. The chain is built from TRBV27 and TRBJ2-3; no clear D gene. Trimming cost V 1 base and J 2 bases, with 16 bases left between them. Germline V lookup: CDR1 MNHEY, CDR2 SMNVEV (reference sequence). The CDR3 consists of 17 residues. CDR3 protein: CASSLLRPEPNTDTQYF. For the CDR3, the DNA is TGTGCCAGCAGTTTATTGAGGCCGGAGCCTAACACAGATACGCAGTATTTT.

This clonotype was picked up a small number of times. V is TRBV4-3 and J is TRBJ2-3; 7 bases align to TRBD2. The germline CDR1 and CDR2 sequences are LGHNA and YSLEER. The CDR3 length is 15 residues. V gave up 0 bases and J gave up 6 bases; unmatched junction bases: 6. The CDR3 is CASSQDRRGSDTQYF. The CDR3, as DNA: TGCGCCAGCAGCCAAGATAGGCGGGGGAGTGATACGCAGTATTTT.

In its sample, this clonotype was seen many times. The chain links TRBV6-5 to TRBJ2-7, with a tentative D call TRBD1 (5 bases). The CDR3 loop spans 14 amino acids. Germline V gene data show CDR1 as MNHEY and CDR2 as SVGAGI. V dropped 1 base and J dropped 2 bases, with 9 bases sitting between them. This chain's CDR3 is CASSYLGAPYEQYF. CDR3 sequence (DNA): TGTGCCAGCAGTTACTTAGGGGCGCCCTACGAGCAGTACTTC.

CDR3 loop: CASSLPTEDGYTF. DNA of the CDR3: TGTGCCAGCAGTTTACCCACAGAGGATGGCTACACCTTC. The rearrangement uses TRBV12-3 or TRBV12-4 and TRBJ1-2, with unresolved D. This CDR3 contains 13 residues. V was cut by 2 bases and J by 6 bases, with 10 bases left in between.

This chain joins TRBV12-3 or TRBV12-4 and TRBJ2-5; D call uncertain. The length of the CDR3 is 13 residues. The V end was cut by 0 bases, the J end by 4 bases, with 6 bases between. The CDR3 protein is CASSLARRETQYF. In DNA, the CDR3 is TGTGCCAGCAGTTTAGCACGGAGAGAGACCCAGTACTTC.

The rearrangement uses TRBV12-3 or TRBV12-4 and TRBJ1-1; D not resolved. V gave up 5 bases and J gave up 1 base, with 14 bases separating them. The CDR3 loop spans 15 amino acids. Here the CDR3 reads CASSHFSGTNTEAFF. In DNA form, the CDR3 reads TGTGCCAGCAGTCATTTCAGTGGAACGAACACTGAAGCTTTCTTT.

This clonotype came up a few times. The rearrangement joins TRBV27 to TRBJ1-5; 7 nucleotides match TRBD1. J was trimmed by 8 bases and V by 5 bases; bases with no gene match: 3. Germline V gene lookup returns CDR1 MNHEY and CDR2 SMNVEV (reference sequence). This CDR3 spans 12 amino acids. The CDR3 bases are TGTGCCAGCAGTCAAGGGGGCGAGCCCCAGCATTTT. This translates into CASSQGGEPQHF.

This chain joins TRBV11-3 and TRBJ2-2; D may be TRBD1 (6 bases). V was shortened by 4 bases and J by 7 bases, with 10 bases between the two germline ends. The CDR3 runs 13 residues. CDR1 and CDR2 (germline): SGHNT, YENEEA. DNA of the CDR3: TGTGCCAGCAGCTCTCAGGGGATCGGGGAGCTGTTTTTT. Its protein is CASSSQGIGELFF.

The rearrangement joins TRBV3-1 to TRBJ2-1; TRBD2 is a possible D gene (6 bases). This CDR3 spans 15 amino acids. Per germline, CDR1 LGHDT and CDR2 YNNKEL (reference sequence). Trimming left V 1 base short and J 8 bases short, with 15 bases between. Here the CDR3 DNA reads TGTGCCAGCAGCCAAGCTCCAACTAGCTCCCATGAGCAGTTCTTC. Translating gives CASSQAPTSSHEQFF.

This clonotype appeared many times. The chain is built from TRBV30 and TRBJ1-1, with 9 bases that match TRBD1. The CDR3 loop spans 14 amino acids. Germline CDR1 GTSNPN, CDR2 SVGIG (reference sequence). Trimming cost V 0 bases and J 1 base; bases outside gene matches: 0. CDR3 coding DNA: TGTGCCTGGAGTGTGGGACAGGGGAACACTGAAGCTTTCTTT. It codes for CAWSVGQGNTEAFF.

The chain joins TRBV4-3 to TRBJ2-1, with no clear D. Deletions cut 4 bases from V and 2 bases from J, with 9 bases between. CDR1 is LGHNA, CDR2 YSLEER, per germline. This CDR3 spans 14 amino acids. The CDR3 nucleotides read TGCGCCAGCAGCCCGGTAGGAGCCTACAATGAGCAGTTCTTC. Translating it yields CASSPVGAYNEQFF.